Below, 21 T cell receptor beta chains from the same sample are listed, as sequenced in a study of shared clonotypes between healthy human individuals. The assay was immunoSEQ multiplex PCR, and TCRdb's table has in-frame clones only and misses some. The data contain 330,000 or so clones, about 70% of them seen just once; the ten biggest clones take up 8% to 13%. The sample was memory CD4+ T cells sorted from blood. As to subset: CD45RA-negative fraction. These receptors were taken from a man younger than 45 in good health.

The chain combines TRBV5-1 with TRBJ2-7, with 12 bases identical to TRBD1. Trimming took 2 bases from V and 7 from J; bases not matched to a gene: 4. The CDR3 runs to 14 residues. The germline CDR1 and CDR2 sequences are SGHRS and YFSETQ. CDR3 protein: CASSFRDRGQEQYF. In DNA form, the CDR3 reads TGCGCCAGCAGCTTCCGGGACAGGGGGCAGGAGCAGTACTTC.

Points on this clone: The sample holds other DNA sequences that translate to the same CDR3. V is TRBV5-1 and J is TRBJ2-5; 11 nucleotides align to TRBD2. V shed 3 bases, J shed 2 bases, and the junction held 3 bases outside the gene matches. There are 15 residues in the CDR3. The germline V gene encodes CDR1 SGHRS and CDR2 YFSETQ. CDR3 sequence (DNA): TGCGCCAGCAGCTCTGGGACTAGCGGACAAGAGACCCAGTACTTC. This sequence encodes CASSSGTSGQETQYF.

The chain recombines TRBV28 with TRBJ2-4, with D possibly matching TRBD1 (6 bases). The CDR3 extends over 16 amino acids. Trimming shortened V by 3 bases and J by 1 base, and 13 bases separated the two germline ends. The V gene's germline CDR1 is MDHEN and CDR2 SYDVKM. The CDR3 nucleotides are TGTGCCAGCAGTTTCGCCGTTAGGGGGGCCAAAAACATTCAGTACTTC. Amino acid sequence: CASSFAVRGAKNIQYF.

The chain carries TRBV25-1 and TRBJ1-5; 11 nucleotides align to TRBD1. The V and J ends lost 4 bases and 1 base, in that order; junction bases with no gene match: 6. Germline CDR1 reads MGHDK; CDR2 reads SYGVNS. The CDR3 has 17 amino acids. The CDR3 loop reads CASSGTGGWNSNQPQHF. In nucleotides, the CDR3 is TGTGCCAGCAGTGGGACAGGGGGCTGGAACAGCAATCAGCCCCAGCATTTT.

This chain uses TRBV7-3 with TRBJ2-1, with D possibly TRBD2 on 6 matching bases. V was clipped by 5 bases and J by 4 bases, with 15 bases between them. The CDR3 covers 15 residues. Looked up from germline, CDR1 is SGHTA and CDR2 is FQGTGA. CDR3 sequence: CASSLGNGGYNEQFF. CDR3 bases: TGTGCCAGCAGCCTAGGAAACGGGGGTTACAATGAGCAGTTCTTC. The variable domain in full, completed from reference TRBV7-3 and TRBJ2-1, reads GAGVSQTPSNKVTEKGKYVELRCDPISGHTALYWYRQSLGQGPEFLIYFQGTGAADDSGLPNDRFFAVRPEGSVSTLKIQRTERGDSAVYLCASSLGNGGYNEQFFGPGTRLTVL.

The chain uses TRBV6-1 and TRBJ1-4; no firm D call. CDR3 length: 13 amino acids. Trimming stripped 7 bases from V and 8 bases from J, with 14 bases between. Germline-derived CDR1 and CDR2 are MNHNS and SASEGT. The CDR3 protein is CASIENRWEKLFF. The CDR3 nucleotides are TGTGCCAGCATAGAGAATAGGTGGGAAAAACTGTTTTTT.

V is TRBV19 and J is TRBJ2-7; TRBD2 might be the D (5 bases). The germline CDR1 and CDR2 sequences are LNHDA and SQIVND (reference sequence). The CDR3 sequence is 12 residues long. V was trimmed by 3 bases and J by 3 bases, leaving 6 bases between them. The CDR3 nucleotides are TGTGCCAGTAGTATGGGAGACTACGAGCAGTACTTC. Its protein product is CASSMGDYEQYF.

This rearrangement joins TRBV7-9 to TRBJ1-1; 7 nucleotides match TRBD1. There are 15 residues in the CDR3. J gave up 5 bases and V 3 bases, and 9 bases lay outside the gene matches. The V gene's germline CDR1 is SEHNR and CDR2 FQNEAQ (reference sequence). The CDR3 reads CASSLVEGAVTEAFF. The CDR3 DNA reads TGTGCCAGCAGCTTGGTGGAGGGGGCAGTGACTGAAGCTTTCTTT.

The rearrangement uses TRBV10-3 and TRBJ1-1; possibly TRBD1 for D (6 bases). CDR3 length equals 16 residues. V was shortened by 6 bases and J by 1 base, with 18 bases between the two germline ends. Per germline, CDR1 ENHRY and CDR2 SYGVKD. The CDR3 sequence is CAIRPREGGTNTEAFF. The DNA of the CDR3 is TGTGCCATCAGGCCCAGGGAAGGGGGGACGAACACTGAAGCTTTCTTT.

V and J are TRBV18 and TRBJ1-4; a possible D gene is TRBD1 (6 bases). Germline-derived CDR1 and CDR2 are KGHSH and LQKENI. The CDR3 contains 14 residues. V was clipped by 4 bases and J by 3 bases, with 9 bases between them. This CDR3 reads CASSRGAANEKLFF. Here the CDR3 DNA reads TGTGCCAGCTCACGGGGGGCGGCTAATGAAAAACTGTTTTTT. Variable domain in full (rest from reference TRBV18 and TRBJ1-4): NAGVMQNPRHLVRRRGQEARLRCSPMKGHSHVYWYRQLPEEGLKFMVYLQKENIIDESGMPKERFSAEFPKEGPSILRIQQVVRGDSAAYFCASSRGAANEKLFFGSGTQLSVL.

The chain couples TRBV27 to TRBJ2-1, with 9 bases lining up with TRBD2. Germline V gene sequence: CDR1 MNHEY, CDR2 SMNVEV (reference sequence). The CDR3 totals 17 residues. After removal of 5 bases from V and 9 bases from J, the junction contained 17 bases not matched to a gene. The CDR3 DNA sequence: TGTGCCAGCAGTCTAAACCTCAGCGGGAGGCGGACTAGTGAGCAGTTCTTC. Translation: CASSLNLSGRRTSEQFF.

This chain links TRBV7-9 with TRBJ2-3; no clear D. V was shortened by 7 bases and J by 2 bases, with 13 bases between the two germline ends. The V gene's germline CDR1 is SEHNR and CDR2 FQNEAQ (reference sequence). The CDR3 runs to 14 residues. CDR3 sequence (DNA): TGTGCCAGCACCCTTAGCCGGTCCACAGATACGCAGTATTTT. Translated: CASTLSRSTDTQYF.

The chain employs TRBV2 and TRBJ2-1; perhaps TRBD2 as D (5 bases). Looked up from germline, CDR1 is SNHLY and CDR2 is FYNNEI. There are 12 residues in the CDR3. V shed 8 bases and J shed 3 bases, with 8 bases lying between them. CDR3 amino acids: CASGGIYNEQFF. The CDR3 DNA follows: TGTGCCAGCGGAGGAATCTACAATGAGCAGTTCTTC.

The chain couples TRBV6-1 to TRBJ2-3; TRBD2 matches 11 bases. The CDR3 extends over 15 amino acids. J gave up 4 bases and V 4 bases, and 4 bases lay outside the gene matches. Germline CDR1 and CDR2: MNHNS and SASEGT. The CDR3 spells CASSVTSGSPDTQYF. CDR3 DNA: TGTGCCAGCAGTGTTACTAGCGGGAGCCCAGATACGCAGTATTTT.

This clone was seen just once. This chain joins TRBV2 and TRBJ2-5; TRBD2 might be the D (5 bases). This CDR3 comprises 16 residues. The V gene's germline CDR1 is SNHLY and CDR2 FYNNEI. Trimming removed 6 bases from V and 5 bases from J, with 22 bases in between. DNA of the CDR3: TGTGCCAGCAGCGGCGCGGTCCCGGGGTTGGGGGAGACCCAGTACTTC. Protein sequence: CASSGAVPGLGETQYF.

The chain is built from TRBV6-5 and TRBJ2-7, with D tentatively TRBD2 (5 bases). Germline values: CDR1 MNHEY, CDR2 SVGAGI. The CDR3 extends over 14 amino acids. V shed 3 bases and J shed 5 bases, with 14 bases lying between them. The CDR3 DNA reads TGTGCCAGCAGTTATAGTAGGGTCGGGGACGAGCAGTACTTC. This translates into CASSYSRVGDEQYF.

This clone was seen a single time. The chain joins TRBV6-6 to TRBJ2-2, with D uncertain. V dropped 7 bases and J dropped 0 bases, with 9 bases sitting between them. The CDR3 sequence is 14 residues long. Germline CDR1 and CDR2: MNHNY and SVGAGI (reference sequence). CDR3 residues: CASKGASNTGELFF. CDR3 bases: TGTGCCAGCAAGGGTGCCTCGAACACCGGGGAGCTGTTTTTT.

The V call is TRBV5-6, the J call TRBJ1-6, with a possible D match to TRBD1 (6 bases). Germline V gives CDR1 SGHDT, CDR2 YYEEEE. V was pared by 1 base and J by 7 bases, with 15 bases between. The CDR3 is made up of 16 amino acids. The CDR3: CASSLSRTDSNSPLHF. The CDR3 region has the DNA TGTGCCAGCAGCTTGAGTCGGACAGACAGCAATTCACCCCTCCACTTT.

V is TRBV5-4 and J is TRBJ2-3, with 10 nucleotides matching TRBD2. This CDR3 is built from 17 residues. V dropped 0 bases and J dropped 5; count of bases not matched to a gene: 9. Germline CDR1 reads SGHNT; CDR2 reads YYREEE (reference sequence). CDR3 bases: TGTGCCAGCAGCTTGGGGGGGGCTAGCGGGAGAGTAGATACGCAGTATTTT. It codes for CASSLGGASGRVDTQYF.

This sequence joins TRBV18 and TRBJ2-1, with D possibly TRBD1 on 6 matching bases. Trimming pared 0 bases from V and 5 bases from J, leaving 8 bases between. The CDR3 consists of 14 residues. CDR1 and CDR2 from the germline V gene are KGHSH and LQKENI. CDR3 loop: CASSPPTGNNEQFF. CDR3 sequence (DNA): TGTGCCAGCTCACCACCGACAGGAAACAATGAGCAGTTCTTC.

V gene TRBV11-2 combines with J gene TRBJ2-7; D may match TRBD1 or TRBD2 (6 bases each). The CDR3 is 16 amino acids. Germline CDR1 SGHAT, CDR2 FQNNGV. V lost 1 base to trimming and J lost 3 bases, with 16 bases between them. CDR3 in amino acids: CASSLGRDKSYYEQYF. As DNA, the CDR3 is TGTGCCAGCAGCTTAGGGCGGGACAAGAGTTACTACGAGCAGTACTTC.